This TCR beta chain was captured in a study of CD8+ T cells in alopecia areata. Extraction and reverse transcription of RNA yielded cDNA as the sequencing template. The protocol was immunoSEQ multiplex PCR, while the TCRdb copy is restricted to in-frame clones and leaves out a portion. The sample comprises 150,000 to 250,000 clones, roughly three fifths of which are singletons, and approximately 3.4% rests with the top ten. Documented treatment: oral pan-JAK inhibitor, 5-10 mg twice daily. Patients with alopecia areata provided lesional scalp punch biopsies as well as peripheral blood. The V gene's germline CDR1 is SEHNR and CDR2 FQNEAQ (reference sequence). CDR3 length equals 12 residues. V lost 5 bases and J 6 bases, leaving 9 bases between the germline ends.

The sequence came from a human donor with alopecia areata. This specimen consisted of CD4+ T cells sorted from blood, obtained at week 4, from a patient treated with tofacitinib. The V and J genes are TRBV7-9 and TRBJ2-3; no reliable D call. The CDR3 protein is CASSPDWDTQYF. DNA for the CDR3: TGTGCCAGCAGCCCAGATTGGGATACGCAGTATTTT.